Presented here are 27 T cell receptor beta chains from one specimen sequenced in a study of shared clonotypes between healthy human individuals. Profiling relied on immunoSEQ multiplex PCR, and the TCRdb table lists in-frame clones only, not all of them. The sample holds 2 million to 2.5 million clones; approximately 94% are singletons and the top ten take roughly 1%. Naive CD8 cells comprised CD45RO-negative, CCR7-positively selected cells, excluding terminally differentiated effector memory CD45RA+ cells. The sequencing sample was made of naive CD8+ T cells sorted from blood. The source of these receptors is a young man in good health.

This sequence joins TRBV2 and TRBJ2-2; no clear D gene. Trimming stripped 10 bases from V and 5 bases from J, with 17 bases between. The CDR3 is 14 amino acids. Looked up from germline, CDR1 is SNHLY and CDR2 is FYNNEI. CDR3 in DNA: TGTGCCACTTCACCGGACCTATCGACCGGGGAGCTGTTTTTT. Its protein is CATSPDLSTGELFF.

The chain combines TRBV5-1 with TRBJ2-7; possible D gene TRBD1, 5 bases. Germline-derived CDR1 and CDR2 are SGHRS and YFSETQ. V dropped 0 bases and J dropped 4 bases, with 14 bases sitting between them. This CDR3 is built from 15 residues. The CDR3 loop is CASSLGGMDNYEQYF. CDR3 coding DNA: TGCGCCAGCAGCTTGGGGGGCATGGATAATTACGAGCAGTACTTC.

This rearrangement joins TRBV7-2 to TRBJ2-3; TRBD2 matches 12 bases. Looked up from germline, CDR1 is SGHTA and CDR2 is FQGNSA. Trimming removed 5 bases from V and 5 bases from J; junction bases left unmatched: 8. The CDR3 covers 16 residues. CDR3 sequence reads: CASSISSGGAEDTQYF. CDR3 DNA: TGTGCCAGCAGCATTTCTAGCGGGGGGGCTGAAGATACGCAGTATTTT. Full variable domain (missing parts from reference TRBV7-2 and TRBJ2-3): GAGVSQSPSNKVTEKGKDVELRCDPISGHTALYWYRQSLGQGLEFLIYFQGNSAPDKSGLPSDRFSAERTGGSVSTLTIQRTQQEDSAVYLCASSISSGGAEDTQYFGPGTRLTVL.

V usage is TRBV27 and J usage is TRBJ2-7; 12 positions match TRBD1. Germline V gives CDR1 MNHEY, CDR2 SMNVEV (reference sequence). CDR3 length: 16 amino acids. The V segment lost 5 bases and the J segment 4 bases; nucleotides outside the gene matches: 9. The CDR3: CASSGTGGSYFYEQYF. CDR3 sequence (DNA): TGTGCCAGCAGTGGGACAGGGGGCTCCTATTTTTACGAGCAGTACTTC.

The chain employs TRBV11-2 and TRBJ2-7, with 12 bases matching TRBD1. The germline V gene encodes CDR1 SGHAT and CDR2 FQNNGV. V trimming: 5 bases; J trimming: 2 bases; junction bases outside the gene matches: 16. The CDR3 length is 19 residues. CDR3 sequence (DNA): TGTGCCAGCAGCCCATACCACCTCCCGGGACAGGGGGCCCCCTACGAGCAGTACTTC. Translation gives CASSPYHLPGQGAPYEQYF. The full variable domain, its missing parts supplied by reference TRBV11-2 and TRBJ2-7, is EAGVAQSPRYKIIEKRQSVAFWCNPISGHATLYWYQQILGQGPKLLIQFQNNGVVDDSQLPKDRFSAERLKGVDSTLKIQPAKLEDSAVYLCASSPYHLPGQGAPYEQYFGPGTRLTVT.

This clone was seen just once. V gene TRBV7-6 combines with J gene TRBJ2-2; 16 positions agree with TRBD2. Germline CDR1 reads SGHVS; CDR2 reads FNYEAQ. V was clipped by 2 bases and J by 6 bases; unmatched bases: 9. The CDR3 sequence is 19 residues long. The CDR3 protein is CASSLPRGLAGGPAGELFF. The CDR3 DNA follows: TGTGCCAGCAGCTTACCCCGGGGACTAGCGGGAGGGCCGGCCGGGGAGCTGTTTTTT.

This clone was observed once. Other DNA sequences in the sample encode the same CDR3. The chain carries TRBV27 and TRBJ2-7; D gene uncertain. V lost 0 bases and J lost 4, with 1 base in between. The length of the CDR3 is 11 residues. CDR1 is MNHEY, CDR2 SMNVEV, per germline (reference sequence). Here the CDR3 DNA reads TGTGCCAGCAGTTTATCGTACGAGCAGTACTTC. Translating gives CASSLSYEQYF.

The genes are TRBV7-9 and TRBJ2-1, with TRBD1 identical over 9 bases. J lost 7 bases, V lost 6 bases, and 22 bases had no gene match. CDR1 SEHNR and CDR2 FQNEAQ come from the germline V gene (reference sequence). The CDR3 has 19 residues. The CDR3 region is CASRHWDRAGIWEENEQFF. The CDR3 DNA follows: TGTGCCAGCAGACATTGGGACAGGGCGGGAATCTGGGAGGAAAATGAGCAGTTCTTC.

The chain uses TRBV28 and TRBJ2-1, with 10 bases fitting TRBD2. J was trimmed by 0 bases and V by 2 bases; bases with no gene match: 7. CDR3 size: 18 residues. Germline V lookup: CDR1 MDHEN, CDR2 SYDVKM. DNA of the CDR3: TGTGCCAGCAGTTTACCTAGCGGGGGCCCTAGCTCCTACAATGAGCAGTTCTTC. It codes for CASSLPSGGPSSYNEQFF.

V usage is TRBV19 and J usage is TRBJ2-5; the D gene is possibly TRBD1 (6 bases). Germline V gene lookup returns CDR1 LNHDA and CDR2 SQIVND (reference sequence). The CDR3 loop spans 14 amino acids. With 1 base removed from V and 5 bases from J, the gap between germline ends came to 11 bases. CDR3 protein: CASSIGGGIETQYF. The CDR3 coding sequence is TGTGCCAGTAGTATAGGAGGGGGAATCGAGACCCAGTACTTC.

CDR3 loop: CATSRVAEGIDTEAFF. CDR3 bases: TGTGCCACCAGCAGAGTGGCAGAAGGAATTGATACTGAAGCTTTCTTT. The chain carries TRBV15 and TRBJ1-1; unclear D gene. Germline CDR1 reads LNHNV; CDR2 reads YYDKDF (reference sequence). The V end lost 1 base, the J end lost 5 bases, and 17 bases lay between the germline ends. The CDR3 consists of 16 residues.

J is TRBJ2-3 and V is TRBV5-8; 9 bases agree with TRBD2. Per germline, CDR1 SGHTS and CDR2 YDEGEE. The CDR3 spans 15 residues. V lost 2 bases to trimming and J lost 2 bases; unmatched junction nucleotides: 3. The CDR3 DNA sequence: TGTGCCAGCAGCTTCGGGACTAGCAACACAGATACGCAGTATTTT. The encoded protein is CASSFGTSNTDTQYF.

The V call is TRBV27, the J call TRBJ1-5, with D perhaps matching TRBD1 (6 bases). The CDR3 contains 18 residues. CDR1 and CDR2 from the germline V gene are MNHEY and SMNVEV (reference sequence). V was pared by 3 bases and J by 0 bases, with 18 bases between. The CDR3 region has the DNA TGTGCCAGCAGTTTGGTGGGGGGGGCTCTGGATAGCAATCAGCCCCAGCATTTT. Translated: CASSLVGGALDSNQPQHF.

A word on this clone: This sample includes further DNA sequences coding for the same CDR3. The genes are TRBV5-6 and TRBJ2-2; D is unresolved. The CDR3 spans 12 residues. CDR1 and CDR2 (germline): SGHDT, YYEEEE. With 0 bases removed from V and 4 bases from J, the gap between germline ends came to 1 base. The CDR3 spells CASSLATGELFF. The CDR3 nucleotides are TGTGCCAGCAGCTTGGCCACCGGGGAGCTGTTTTTT. Looking up the rest from reference TRBV5-6 and TRBJ2-2 gives the full variable domain: DAGVTQSPTHLIKTRGQQVTLRCSPKSGHDTVSWYQQALGQGPQFIFQYYEEEERQRGNFPDRFSGHQFPNYSSELNVNALLLGDSALYLCASSLATGELFFGEGSRLTVL.

This chain joins TRBV27 and TRBJ2-7; the match to TRBD2 covers 7 bases. Germline trimming cut 6 bases from V and 4 bases from J; bases unmatched to any gene: 9. Germline V lookup: CDR1 MNHEY, CDR2 SMNVEV (reference sequence). The CDR3 extends over 14 amino acids. CDR3 bases: TGTGCCAGCAGCTTGGCGGGAGTTCTATACGAGCAGTACTTC. This translates into CASSLAGVLYEQYF.

The chain uses TRBV7-6 and TRBJ2-2, with no clear D. CDR1 and CDR2 (germline): SGHVS, FNYEAQ. This CDR3 comprises 16 residues. The ends were cut back, 5 bases at V and 4 bases at J, with 17 bases in the middle. The CDR3: CASSDQASSGTGELFF. CDR3 in DNA: TGTGCCAGCAGCGACCAGGCGAGCAGTGGCACCGGGGAGCTGTTTTTT. Supplemented by reference TRBV7-6 and TRBJ2-2, the full variable domain reads GAGVSQSPRYKVTKRGQDVALRCDPISGHVSLYWYRQALGQGPEFLTYFNYEAQQDKSGLPNDRFSAERPEGSISTLTIQRTEQRDSAMYRCASSDQASSGTGELFFGEGSRLTVL.

The V and J genes are TRBV9 and TRBJ2-2, with 10 nucleotides matching TRBD1. The CDR3 consists of 17 residues. Germline CDR1 SGDLS, CDR2 YYNGEE. J gave up 6 bases and V 0 bases, and 8 bases lay outside the gene matches. The CDR3 coding sequence is TGTGCCAGCAGCGTAGGGTCGGGACAGGGGATGGCCGGGGAGCTGTTTTTT. Translated: CASSVGSGQGMAGELFF.

The chain uses TRBV6-4 and TRBJ2-1, with a tentative D call TRBD2 (6 bases). CDR1 and CDR2 (germline): MRHNA, SNTAGT. Trimming cost V 0 bases and J 10 bases, with 7 bases left between them. The CDR3 has 12 residues. The CDR3 sequence is CASSDSGGEQFF. CDR3 coding DNA: TGTGCCAGCAGTGACTCTGGGGGGGAGCAGTTCTTC.

The chain employs TRBV7-8 and TRBJ1-6; D might be TRBD1 (5 bases). This CDR3 contains 17 residues. The germline V and J ends were trimmed by 0 bases and 6 bases, with 15 bases remaining between them. The germline V gene has CDR1 SGHVS and CDR2 FQNEAQ. The CDR3 nucleotides read TGTGCCAGCAGCTTAGCGGCGTTGGGGGGAGGTAATTCACCCCTCCACTTT. Its protein is CASSLAALGGGNSPLHF.

The CDR3 is CASGSLAGGTGELFF. Written as DNA, the CDR3 is TGTGCCAGCGGATCACTCGCGGGAGGTACCGGGGAGCTGTTTTTT. This chain joins TRBV27 and TRBJ2-2, with TRBD2 matching over 8 bases. The CDR3 contains 15 residues. V was pared by 8 bases and J by 5 bases, with 10 bases of the junction left unmatched. Germline V gene data show CDR1 as MNHEY and CDR2 as SMNVEV (reference sequence).

Note on this clone: The same CDR3 arises from other DNA sequences in this sample as well. The chain has TRBV7-9 and TRBJ2-1, with D unresolved. Germline V gene lookup returns CDR1 SEHNR and CDR2 FQNEAQ (reference sequence). Trimming took off 6 bases at V and 4 bases at J, with 7 bases between the two ends. This CDR3 is built from 12 residues. CDR3 in amino acids: CASSYQYNEQFF. The CDR3 coding sequence is TGTGCCAGCAGTTACCAGTACAATGAGCAGTTCTTC.

The chain uses TRBV5-1 and TRBJ2-3, with D unclear. From germline, CDR1 is SGHRS and CDR2 YFSETQ. The V end lost 3 bases, the J end lost 6 bases, and 11 bases lay between the germline ends. The CDR3 totals 13 residues. The CDR3 spells CASSSWVGDTQYF. The CDR3 nucleotides are TGCGCCAGCAGCTCGTGGGTTGGTGATACGCAGTATTTT.

J is TRBJ2-7 and V is TRBV5-6; 10 positions match TRBD2. There are 16 residues in the CDR3. Germline V gene lookup returns CDR1 SGHDT and CDR2 YYEEEE. V was pared by 2 bases and J by 2 bases, with 7 bases of the junction left unmatched. The CDR3 spells CASSLSTLAGAYEQYF. In DNA, the CDR3 is TGTGCCAGCAGCTTATCTACCCTAGCGGGAGCCTACGAGCAGTACTTC.

The V and J genes are TRBV9 and TRBJ1-1; D uncertain. The CDR3 sequence is 14 residues long. The V and J ends lost 3 bases and 1 base respectively, with 10 bases between them. CDR1 SGDLS and CDR2 YYNGEE come from the germline V gene. The CDR3 DNA sequence: TGTGCCAGCAGCGCGGGCCCAGGGAACACTGAAGCTTTCTTT. Encoded protein: CASSAGPGNTEAFF.

The chain is built from TRBV4-1 and TRBJ2-2; possibly TRBD2 for D (6 bases). There are 15 residues in the CDR3. The germline gives CDR1 MGHRA, CDR2 YSYEKL. V dropped 3 bases and J dropped 6 bases, with 14 bases sitting between them. CDR3 in amino acids: CASSQAWRGPGELFF. CDR3 nucleotide sequence: TGCGCCAGCAGCCAGGCATGGAGGGGTCCCGGGGAGCTGTTTTTT.

The gene calls are TRBV29-1 and TRBJ2-7; D may be TRBD1 (6 bases). CDR3 length: 11 residues. The V end lost 7 bases, the J end lost 5 bases, and 12 bases lay between the germline ends. Germline CDR1 SQVTM, CDR2 ANQGSEA. The CDR3 region has the DNA TGCAGCGCACCTCAGGGGAACGAGCAGTACTTC. Its protein product is CSAPQGNEQYF.

V is TRBV6-6 and J is TRBJ2-5; 7 positions agree with TRBD1. Germline CDR1 reads MNHNY; CDR2 reads SVGAGI (reference sequence). V shed 1 base, J shed 2 bases, and the junction held 1 base outside the gene matches. This CDR3 comprises 14 residues. CDR3 in amino acids: CASSYLTGQETQYF. The CDR3 nucleotides are TGTGCCAGCAGTTACTTGACAGGGCAAGAGACCCAGTACTTC.